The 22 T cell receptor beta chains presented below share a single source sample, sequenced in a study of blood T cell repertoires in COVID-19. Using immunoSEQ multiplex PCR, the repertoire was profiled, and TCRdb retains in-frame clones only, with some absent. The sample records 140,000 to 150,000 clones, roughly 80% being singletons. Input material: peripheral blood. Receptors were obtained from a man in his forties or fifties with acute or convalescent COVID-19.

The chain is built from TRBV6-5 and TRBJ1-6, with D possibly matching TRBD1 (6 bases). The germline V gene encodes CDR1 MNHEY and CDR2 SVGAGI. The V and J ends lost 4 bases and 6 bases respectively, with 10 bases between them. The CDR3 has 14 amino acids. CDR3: CASSFGQPNSPLHF. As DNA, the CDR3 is TGTGCCAGCAGTTTCGGACAGCCTAATTCACCCCTCCACTTT.

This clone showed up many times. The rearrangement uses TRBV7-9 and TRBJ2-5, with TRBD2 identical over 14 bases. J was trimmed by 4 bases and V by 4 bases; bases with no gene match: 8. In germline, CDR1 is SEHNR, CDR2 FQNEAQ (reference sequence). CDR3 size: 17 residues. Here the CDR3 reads CASSSRRTSGGIETQYF. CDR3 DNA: TGTGCCAGCAGCTCCCGCCGGACTAGCGGGGGGATAGAGACCCAGTACTTC.

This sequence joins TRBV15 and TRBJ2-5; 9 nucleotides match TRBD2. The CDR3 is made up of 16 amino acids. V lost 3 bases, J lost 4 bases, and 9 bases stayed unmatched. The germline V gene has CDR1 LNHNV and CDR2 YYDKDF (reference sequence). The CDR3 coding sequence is TGTGCCACCAGCAGGGTGAAGGGGCGGGGGGGAGAGACCCAGTACTTC. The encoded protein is CATSRVKGRGGETQYF.

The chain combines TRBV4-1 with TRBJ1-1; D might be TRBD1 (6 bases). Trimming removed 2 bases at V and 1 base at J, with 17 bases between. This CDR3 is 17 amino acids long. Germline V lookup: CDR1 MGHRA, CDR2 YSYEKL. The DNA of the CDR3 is TGCGCCAGCAGCCAAAGGGTTGCAGGGGAGACGAACACTGAAGCTTTCTTT. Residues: CASSQRVAGETNTEAFF.

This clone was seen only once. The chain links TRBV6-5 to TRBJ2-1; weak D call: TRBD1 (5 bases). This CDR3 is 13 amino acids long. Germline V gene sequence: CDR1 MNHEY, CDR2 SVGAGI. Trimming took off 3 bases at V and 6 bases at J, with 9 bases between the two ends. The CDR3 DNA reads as TGTGCCAGCAGTTATTGGCAGGGCAATGAGCAGTTCTTC. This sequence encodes CASSYWQGNEQFF.

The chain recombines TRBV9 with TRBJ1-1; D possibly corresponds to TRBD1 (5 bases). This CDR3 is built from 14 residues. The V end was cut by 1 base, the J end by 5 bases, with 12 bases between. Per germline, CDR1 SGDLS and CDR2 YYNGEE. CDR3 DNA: TGTGCCAGCAGCGTAAGGCAGGGTGAAACTGAAGCTTTCTTT. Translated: CASSVRQGETEAFF.

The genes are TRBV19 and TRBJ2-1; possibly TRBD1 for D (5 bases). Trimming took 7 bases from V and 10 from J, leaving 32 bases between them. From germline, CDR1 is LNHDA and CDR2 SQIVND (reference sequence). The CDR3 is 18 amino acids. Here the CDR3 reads CASKAYTAGLVEVDEQFF. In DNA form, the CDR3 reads TGTGCCAGTAAAGCTTATACCGCAGGGTTGGTAGAGGTCGACGAGCAGTTCTTC.

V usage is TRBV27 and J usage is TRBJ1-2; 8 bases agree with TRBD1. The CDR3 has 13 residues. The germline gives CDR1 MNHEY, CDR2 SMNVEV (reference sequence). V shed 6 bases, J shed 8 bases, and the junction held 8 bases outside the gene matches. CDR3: CASRGQGIRGYTF. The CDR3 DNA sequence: TGTGCCAGCAGAGGACAGGGAATACGAGGCTACACCTTC.

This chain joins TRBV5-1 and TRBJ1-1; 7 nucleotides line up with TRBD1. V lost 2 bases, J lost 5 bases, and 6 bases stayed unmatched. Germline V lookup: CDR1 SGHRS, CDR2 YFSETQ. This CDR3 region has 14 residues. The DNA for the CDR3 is TGCGCCAGCAGCTTACCGACAGGGACGACTGAAGCTTTCTTT. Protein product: CASSLPTGTTEAFF.

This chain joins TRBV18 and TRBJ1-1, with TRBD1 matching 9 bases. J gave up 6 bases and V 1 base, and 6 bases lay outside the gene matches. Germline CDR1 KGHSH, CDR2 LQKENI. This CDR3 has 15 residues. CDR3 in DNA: TGTGCCAGCTCACCACAGGACAGGGGAATATCTGAAGCTTTCTTT. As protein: CASSPQDRGISEAFF.

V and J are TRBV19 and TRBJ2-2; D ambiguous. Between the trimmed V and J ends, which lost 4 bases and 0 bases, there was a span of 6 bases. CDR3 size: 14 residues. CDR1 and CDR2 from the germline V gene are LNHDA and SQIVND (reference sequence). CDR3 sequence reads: CASSTTANTGELFF. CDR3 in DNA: TGTGCCAGTAGTACAACGGCGAACACCGGGGAGCTGTTTTTT.

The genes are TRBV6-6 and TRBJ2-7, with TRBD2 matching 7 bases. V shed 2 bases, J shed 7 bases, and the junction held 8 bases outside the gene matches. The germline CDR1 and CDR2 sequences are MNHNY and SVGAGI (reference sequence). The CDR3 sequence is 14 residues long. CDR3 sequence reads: CASSYGQPGGEQYV. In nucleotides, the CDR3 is TGTGCCAGCAGTTACGGTCAGCCCGGGGGGGAGCAGTACGTC.

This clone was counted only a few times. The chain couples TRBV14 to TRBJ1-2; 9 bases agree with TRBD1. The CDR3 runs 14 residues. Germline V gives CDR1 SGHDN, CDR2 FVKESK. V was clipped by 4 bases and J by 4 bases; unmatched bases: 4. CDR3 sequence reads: CASSRDREAYGYTF. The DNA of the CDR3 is TGTGCCAGCAGCCGGGACAGGGAGGCCTATGGCTACACCTTC. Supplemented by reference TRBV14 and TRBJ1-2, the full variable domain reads EAGVTQFPSHSVIEKGQTVTLRCDPISGHDNLYWYRRVMGKEIKFLLHFVKESKQDESGMPNNRFLAERTGGTYSTLKVQPAELEDSGVYFCASSRDREAYGYTFGSGTRLTVV.

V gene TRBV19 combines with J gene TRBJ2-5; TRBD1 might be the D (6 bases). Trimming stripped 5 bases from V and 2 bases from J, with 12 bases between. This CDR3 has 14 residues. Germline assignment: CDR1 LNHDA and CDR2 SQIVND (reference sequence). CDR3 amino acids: CASSLTGQQETQYF. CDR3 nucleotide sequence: TGTGCCAGTAGTTTAACAGGGCAGCAAGAGACCCAGTACTTC.

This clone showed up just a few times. CDR3 protein: CSVEVWRGNSYNEQFF. The CDR3 DNA follows: TGCAGCGTTGAAGTTTGGAGGGGAAACTCCTACAATGAGCAGTTCTTC. The J gene is TRBJ2-1, the V gene TRBV29-1, with D perhaps matching TRBD2 (6 bases). V lost 1 base to trimming and J lost 0 bases, with 13 bases between them. This CDR3 has 16 amino acids. Germline CDR1 SQVTM, CDR2 ANQGSEA.

CDR3 loop: CASRTGAPYGYTF. The CDR3 DNA is TGTGCCAGCAGGACAGGGGCACCTTATGGCTACACCTTC. The chain has TRBV6-5 and TRBJ1-2; 8 bases are shared with TRBD1. Germline V gene sequence: CDR1 MNHEY, CDR2 SVGAGI. Unmatched junction bases numbered 5, after V lost 6 bases and J lost 5 bases. The CDR3 is 13 amino acids.

The CDR3 loop reads CASSLDRGQPQHF. The DNA for the CDR3 is TGTGCCAGCAGCTTGGACAGGGGGCAGCCCCAGCATTTT. The V gene is TRBV5-8, the J gene TRBJ1-5; 8 bases are shared with TRBD1. The CDR3 has 13 residues. With V trimmed by 0 bases and J by 7 bases, 0 bases remained unmatched. The germline CDR1 and CDR2 sequences are SGHTS and YDEGEE.

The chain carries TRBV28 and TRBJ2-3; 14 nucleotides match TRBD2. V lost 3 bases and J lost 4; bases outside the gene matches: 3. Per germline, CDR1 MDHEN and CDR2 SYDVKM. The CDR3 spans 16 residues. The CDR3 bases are TGTGCCAGCAGTTTGACTAGCGGGGGGGCCGCAGATACGCAGTATTTT. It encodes CASSLTSGGAADTQYF.

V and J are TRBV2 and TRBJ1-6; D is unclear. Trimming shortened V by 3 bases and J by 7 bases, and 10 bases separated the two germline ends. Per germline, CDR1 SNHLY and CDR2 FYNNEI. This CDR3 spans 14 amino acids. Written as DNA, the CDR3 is TGTGCCAGCAGTGATCAACGCAGGAATTCACCCCTCCACTTT. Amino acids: CASSDQRRNSPLHF. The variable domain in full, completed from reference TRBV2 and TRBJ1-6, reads EPEVTQTPSHQVTQMGQEVILRCVPISNHLYFYWYRQILGQKVEFLVSFYNNEISEKSEIFDDQFSVERPDGSNFTLKIRSTKLEDSAMYFCASSDQRRNSPLHFGNGTRLTVT.

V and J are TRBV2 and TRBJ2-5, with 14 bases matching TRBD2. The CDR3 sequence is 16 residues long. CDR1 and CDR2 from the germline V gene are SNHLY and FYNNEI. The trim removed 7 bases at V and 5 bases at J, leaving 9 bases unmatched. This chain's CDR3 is CASTQGLAGGDETQYF. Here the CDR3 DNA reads TGTGCCAGCACCCAAGGACTAGCGGGGGGTGACGAGACCCAGTACTTC.

As DNA, the CDR3 is TGTGCCAGCAGCTCGGGAGTCCGGGAGGGGTACAATGAGCAGTTCTTC. Its protein product is CASSSGVREGYNEQFF. This chain uses TRBV7-8 with TRBJ2-1, with 8 bases that match TRBD2. This CDR3 contains 16 residues. V shed 4 bases, J shed 4 bases, and the junction held 9 bases outside the gene matches. The germline gives CDR1 SGHVS, CDR2 FQNEAQ.

CDR3 residues: CASSLAVLGGAVGSPLHF. The CDR3 nucleotides are TGTGCCAGCAGCTTAGCAGTTTTGGGGGGGGCAGTTGGTTCACCCCTCCACTTT. The V and J genes are TRBV7-2 and TRBJ1-6, with a weak D call TRBD1 (6 bases). V was clipped by 0 bases and J by 9 bases, with 21 bases between them. Germline V gene sequence: CDR1 SGHTA, CDR2 FQGNSA. This CDR3 has 18 residues.